Below are 10 T cell receptor beta chains sequenced from a single sample in a study of blood T cell repertoires in COVID-19. Measured with immunoSEQ multiplex PCR; TCRdb has only the in-frame clones, and not every one. Among 100,000 to 150,000 clones, 60% to 80% were seen once, and the ten largest hold roughly 8.6%. The sample comprised peripheral blood. The receptors were gathered from a human donor in a cohort sampled during active COVID-19.

This clone was detected a few times. This rearrangement joins TRBV4-1 to TRBJ2-7; 8 nucleotides match TRBD1. The CDR3 covers 16 residues. Germline loops: CDR1 MGHRA, CDR2 YSYEKL. Trimming removed 3 bases from V and 1 base from J; junction bases left unmatched: 8. CDR3 region: CASSHARTGSSYEQYF. The CDR3 DNA reads as TGCGCCAGCAGCCACGCCCGGACAGGGTCATCCTACGAGCAGTACTTC.

J is TRBJ1-3 and V is TRBV19, with 8 bases fitting TRBD1. This CDR3 has 18 residues. CDR1 is LNHDA, CDR2 SQIVND, per germline (reference sequence). V gave up 2 bases and J gave up 3 bases; unmatched junction bases: 12. This chain's CDR3 is CASSIRAAGGINGNTIYF. DNA of the CDR3: TGTGCCAGTAGTATAAGGGCGGCAGGGGGCATCAATGGAAACACCATATATTTT.

The J gene is TRBJ1-2, the V gene TRBV5-6; D is uncertain. CDR1 is SGHDT, CDR2 YYEEEE, per germline. V lost 0 bases and J lost 4, with 10 bases in between. The CDR3 extends over 14 amino acids. The CDR3 reads CASSLGSRSYGYTF. The CDR3 DNA sequence: TGTGCCAGCAGCTTGGGGAGTAGGAGCTATGGCTACACCTTC.

The V and J genes are TRBV4-1 and TRBJ1-1; tentative D call: TRBD1 (6 bases). This CDR3 spans 14 amino acids. Trimming removed 4 bases at V and 7 bases at J, with 16 bases between. Germline values: CDR1 MGHRA, CDR2 YSYEKL. The CDR3 loop is CASSPSGGADEAFF. The CDR3 coding sequence is TGCGCCAGCAGCCCCTCTGGGGGGGCCGATGAAGCTTTCTTT.

The J gene is TRBJ2-7, the V gene TRBV5-6; 7 bases are shared with TRBD1. Trimming took 5 bases from V and 1 from J; bases not matched to a gene: 6. Germline V gives CDR1 SGHDT, CDR2 YYEEEE. The CDR3 runs to 14 residues. For the CDR3, the DNA is TGTGCCAGCAGTTTTACGACAGGGTCCTACGAGCAGTACTTC. Amino acid sequence: CASSFTTGSYEQYF. The full variable domain, its missing parts supplied by reference TRBV5-6 and TRBJ2-7, is DAGVTQSPTHLIKTRGQQVTLRCSPKSGHDTVSWYQQALGQGPQFIFQYYEEEERQRGNFPDRFSGHQFPNYSSELNVNALLLGDSALYLCASSFTTGSYEQYFGPGTRLTVT.

The chain is built from TRBV10-3 and TRBJ1-3, with 7 nucleotides matching TRBD1. Germline V gene sequence: CDR1 ENHRY, CDR2 SYGVKD. The trim removed 10 bases at V and 2 bases at J, leaving 5 bases unmatched. The CDR3 contains 13 residues. CDR3 loop: CASWTGAGNTIYF. CDR3 in DNA: TGTGCCAGCTGGACAGGTGCTGGAAACACCATATATTTT.

The chain employs TRBV4-1 and TRBJ1-5, with D unclear. CDR3 size: 18 residues. Trimming left V 0 bases short and J 2 bases short, with 17 bases between. Germline loops: CDR1 MGHRA, CDR2 YSYEKL. DNA of the CDR3: TGCGCCAGCAGCCAAGAAGCCCCCCCGGGTTTTGGCAATCAGCCCCAGCATTTT. Translating gives CASSQEAPPGFGNQPQHF.

J is TRBJ2-7 and V is TRBV28, with TRBD2 identical over 11 bases. The CDR3 consists of 15 residues. The trim removed 5 bases at V and 6 bases at J, leaving 9 bases unmatched. Germline V gives CDR1 MDHEN, CDR2 SYDVKM. CDR3 nucleotide sequence: TGTGCCAGCAGTCCCCGACTAGCGGGAAGGGTCGAGCAGTACTTC. It is translated as CASSPRLAGRVEQYF.

The chain couples TRBV2 to TRBJ2-5; D perhaps matches TRBD1 (7 bases). Trimming took off 10 bases at V and 1 base at J, with 13 bases between the two ends. Germline V lookup: CDR1 SNHLY, CDR2 FYNNEI. CDR3 length: 13 amino acids. The CDR3 loop reads CATGGGPQETQYF. In nucleotides, the CDR3 is TGTGCCACTGGAGGGGGCCCCCAAGAGACCCAGTACTTC.

CDR3 sequence reads: CAWNNRAEAFF. In DNA, the CDR3 is TGTGCCTGGAACAACAGGGCTGAAGCTTTCTTT. The chain links TRBV30 to TRBJ1-1; D possibly corresponds to TRBD1 (6 bases). The ends were cut back, 4 bases at V and 6 bases at J, with 9 bases in the middle. This CDR3 region has 11 residues. The germline V gene encodes CDR1 GTSNPN and CDR2 SVGIG (reference sequence). The full variable domain, in which reference TRBV30 and TRBJ1-1 provide the parts outside the CDR3, is SQTIHQWPATLVQPVGSPLSLECTVEGTSNPNLYWYRQAAGRGLQLLFYSVGIGQISSEVPQNLSASRPQDRQFILSSKKLLLSDSGFYLCAWNNRAEAFFGQGTRLTVV.